The 21 T cell receptor beta chains listed next were all sequenced from one sample in a study of T cell repertoires in aging, cancer and after chemotherapy. Amplification of TCR beta used genomic DNA extracted from peripheral blood. A mixed TRB-A/B primer pool amplified rearranged TRB by multiplex touch-down PCR. TCRdb re-analysed the multiplex PCR reads in MiXCR, keeping a single row per CDR3 protein. Of thousands of distinct CDR3 sequences in the sample, around a quarter were seen once. Material for sequencing was blood. The receptors come from a human donor in good health.

V gene TRBV7-9 combines with J gene TRBJ2-1, with 9 nucleotides matching TRBD1. J was trimmed by 5 bases and V by 1 base; bases with no gene match: 3. Germline lookup yields CDR1 SEHNR and CDR2 FQNEAQ (reference sequence). The CDR3 spans 15 residues. This CDR3 is CASSLGWTGDNEQFF. In DNA form, the CDR3 reads TGTGCCAGCAGCTTAGGGTGGACAGGGGACAATGAGCAGTTCTTC.

V and J are TRBV29-1 and TRBJ2-3, with 9 nucleotides matching TRBD2. The CDR3 length is 13 residues. J gave up 1 base and V 6 bases, and 2 bases lay outside the gene matches. Germline CDR1 SQVTM, CDR2 ANQGSEA. As DNA, the CDR3 is TGCAGCGTCCGGACTAGCGGCACAGATACGCAGTATTTT. Translating gives CSVRTSGTDTQYF.

The chain recombines TRBV4-3 with TRBJ1-5; possible D gene TRBD1, 6 bases. The CDR3 extends over 17 amino acids. With 0 bases removed from V and 2 bases from J, the gap between germline ends came to 14 bases. The germline V gene has CDR1 LGHNA and CDR2 YSLEER. The CDR3 region has the DNA TGCGCCAGCAGCCAAGATCCCCCAGGGGTGGGCAATCAGCCCCAGCATTTT. It codes for CASSQDPPGVGNQPQHF.

This clonotype turned up a few times. J is TRBJ2-1 and V is TRBV4-3; TRBD2 matches at 10 bases. V gave up 3 bases and J gave up 4 bases; unmatched junction bases: 9. The CDR3 is 17 residues long. From germline, CDR1 is LGHNA and CDR2 YSLEER. The CDR3 loop reads CASSQNSGLAAYNEQFF. As DNA, the CDR3 is TGCGCCAGCAGCCAGAATAGTGGACTAGCGGCTTACAATGAGCAGTTCTTC.

In this sample, this clonotype turned up a few times. J is TRBJ2-1 and V is TRBV12-3 or TRBV12-4; 7 positions agree with TRBD1. CDR3 length: 14 amino acids. Losses at the gene ends were 6 bases for V and 4 bases for J; bases not matched to a gene: 6. CDR3 nucleotide sequence: TGTGCCAGCAGACCCGGACAGGCATACAATGAGCAGTTCTTC. Encoded protein: CASRPGQAYNEQFF.

In its sample, this clonotype ranks as medium-sized. The chain recombines TRBV20-1 with TRBJ1-3, with D hard to call. Trimming stripped 2 bases from V and 2 bases from J, with 10 bases between. Germline CDR1 reads DFQATT; CDR2 reads SNEGSKA (reference sequence). The CDR3 length is 14 residues. CDR3 amino acids: CSARWSGTGNTIYF. The CDR3 region has the DNA TGCAGTGCTAGATGGTCAGGTACTGGAAACACCATATATTTT.

As DNA, the CDR3 is TGTGCCAGCAGCAAGCCAGGGGGTAAGCACTACGAGCAGTACTTC. Protein sequence: CASSKPGGKHYEQYF. The rearrangement joins TRBV21-1 to TRBJ2-7; the table's D call, TRBD1, was not checked against the DNA. TRBV21-1 is recorded as a pseudogene. CDR3 size: 15 residues.

This clonotype has just a few counts. The J gene is TRBJ1-3, the V gene TRBV11-2; no clear D. This CDR3 spans 15 amino acids. V lost 0 bases, J lost 3 bases, and 9 bases lay in between. Germline V CDR1 and CDR2: SGHAT, FQNNGV. CDR3 in DNA: TGTGCCAGCAGCTTAGATCGCTCCTTTGGAAACACCATATATTTT. Protein product: CASSLDRSFGNTIYF. The full variable domain, rest sourced from reference TRBV11-2 and TRBJ1-3, is EAGVAQSPRYKIIEKRQSVAFWCNPISGHATLYWYQQILGQGPKLLIQFQNNGVVDDSQLPKDRFSAERLKGVDSTLKIQPAKLEDSAVYLCASSLDRSFGNTIYFGEGSWLTVV.

The chain employs TRBV6-5 and TRBJ1-1; no firm D call. Germline V CDR1 and CDR2: MNHEY, SVGAGI. Trimming pared 4 bases from V and 0 bases from J, leaving 9 bases between. The CDR3 is 14 residues long. The CDR3 DNA sequence: TGTGCCAGCAGTTCTCCGATCCTGAACACTGAAGCTTTCTTT. As protein: CASSSPILNTEAFF.

A word on this clonotype: A much larger clone lies one base from this, so it may be a read error. The chain couples TRBV6-2 or TRBV6-3 to TRBJ1-2, with 8 bases aligning to TRBD1. Germline CDR1 and CDR2: MNHEY and SVGEGT. There are 16 residues in the CDR3. CDR3 in DNA: TGTGCCAGAAGTTCCCGGGACAGGCCACGGGGCTATGGCTACACCTTC. This translates into CARSSRDRPRGYGYTF.

This clonotype occurred a few times. V gene TRBV25-1 combines with J gene TRBJ2-7; D gene ambiguous. This CDR3 has 11 amino acids. V lost 5 bases and J 3 bases, leaving 5 bases between the germline ends. From germline, CDR1 is MGHDK and CDR2 SYGVNS. The CDR3 coding sequence is TGTGCCAGCAGTATCCACTACGAGCAGTACTTC. Translating it yields CASSIHYEQYF.

The gene calls are TRBV5-4 and TRBJ2-7; maybe TRBD1 (8 bases). The CDR3 is 17 residues long. Germline CDR1 is SGHNT and CDR2 is YYREEE (reference sequence). V lost 5 bases and J lost 2, with 23 bases in between. The chain's CDR3 is CASSHLGGTGLAYEQYF. The CDR3 DNA reads as TGTGCCAGCAGTCACCTCGGGGGGACAGGACTAGCCTACGAGCAGTACTTC. Combining the CDR3 with reference TRBV5-4 and TRBJ2-7 gives the whole variable domain ETGVTQSPTHLIKTRGQQVTLRCSSQSGHNTVSWYQQALGQGPQFIFQYYREEENGRGNFPPRFSGLQFPNYSSELNVNALELDDSALYLCASSHLGGTGLAYEQYFGPGTRLTVT.

The table lists this clonotype with a count of one. This chain connects TRBV30 to TRBJ2-6; 7 bases agree with TRBD2. Trimming removed 1 base from V and 2 bases from J; junction bases left unmatched: 8. Germline-derived CDR1 and CDR2 are GTSNPN and SVGIG (reference sequence). The CDR3 has 17 residues. The CDR3: CAWSAGGRFPGANVLTF. The CDR3 DNA reads as TGTGCCTGGAGTGCCGGCGGGAGATTCCCTGGGGCCAACGTCCTGACTTTC.

The chain links TRBV20-1 to TRBJ2-3, with 8 nucleotides matching TRBD2. CDR3 length: 18 residues. Germline V CDR1 and CDR2: DFQATT, SNEGSKA (reference sequence). The junction had 16 bases not matched to a gene; V was cut back by 3 bases and J by 2 bases. CDR3 region: CSARPGRGSGTSTDTQYF. CDR3 sequence (DNA): TGCAGTGCTAGGCCGGGGAGGGGTAGCGGGACATCCACAGATACGCAGTATTTT.

Regarding this clonotype: A much larger clone lies a single base off, so this may be a read error. The final CDR3 position lacks the conserved phenylalanine or tryptophan, pointing to a likely read error. V gene TRBV10-2 combines with J gene TRBJ2-7; 7 nucleotides align to TRBD1. The CDR3 length is 13 residues. Germline V gene lookup returns CDR1 WSHSY and CDR2 SAAADI. V trimming: 6 bases; J trimming: 4 bases; junction bases outside the gene matches: 6. The CDR3, as DNA: TGCGCCAGCAGCGACAGGGTTCGTTACGAGCAGTACTAC. As protein: CASSDRVRYEQYY.

Relative to its sample, this clonotype is medium-sized. The chain is built from TRBV20-1 and TRBJ1-1; D ambiguous. Germline V gives CDR1 DFQATT, CDR2 SNEGSKA (reference sequence). Trimming pared 2 bases from V and 1 base from J, leaving 8 bases between. The CDR3 spans 13 residues. CDR3 coding DNA: TGCAGTGCTAGATTACAGAGGAACACTGAAGCTTTCTTT. Residues: CSARLQRNTEAFF.

This clonotype came up a few times. The chain has TRBV27 and TRBJ1-5, with 10 bases fitting TRBD1. Germline CDR1 is MNHEY and CDR2 is SMNVEV (reference sequence). CDR3 length: 19 amino acids. V shed 5 bases, J shed 2 bases, and the junction held 15 bases outside the gene matches. The CDR3 nucleotides read TGTGCCAGCAGTCCCACGACAGGGGGCGCGGGAGGTGGCAATCAGCCCCAGCATTTT. It codes for CASSPTTGGAGGGNQPQHF.

This clonotype is medium-sized (0.01 to 0.1%). The chain joins TRBV29-1 to TRBJ2-2; 9 bases are shared with TRBD1. V was pared by 6 bases and J by 4 bases, with 9 bases of the junction left unmatched. Germline V lookup: CDR1 SQVTM, CDR2 ANQGSEA. The CDR3 totals 15 residues. As DNA, the CDR3 is TGCAGCGTCGACTTGGGACAGGGAATCACCGGGGAGCTGTTTTTT. Translation: CSVDLGQGITGELFF.

The genes are TRBV20-1 and TRBJ1-2; 7 bases align to TRBD1. CDR1 is DFQATT, CDR2 SNEGSKA, per germline (reference sequence). Unmatched junction bases numbered 3, after V lost 3 bases and J lost 2 bases. CDR3 length equals 13 residues. Written as DNA, the CDR3 is TGCAGTGCTAGTGGGGACAGAAACTATGGCTACACCTTC. This sequence encodes CSASGDRNYGYTF.

This clonotype is deemed medium-sized (0.01 to 0.1%). V is TRBV30 and J is TRBJ2-3; D may be TRBD2 (5 bases). The germline V and J ends were trimmed by 0 bases and 2 bases, with 9 bases remaining between them. CDR1 GTSNPN and CDR2 SVGIG come from the germline V gene (reference sequence). The CDR3 sequence is 14 residues long. The CDR3 bases are TGTGCCTGGAGTGTGGGCGGGCACACAGATACGCAGTATTTT. Residues: CAWSVGGHTDTQYF. The full variable domain, with the rest looked up from reference TRBV30 and TRBJ2-3, is SQTIHQWPATLVQPVGSPLSLECTVEGTSNPNLYWYRQAAGRGLQLLFYSVGIGQISSEVPQNLSASRPQDRQFILSSKKLLLSDSGFYLCAWSVGGHTDTQYFGPGTRLTVL.

This chain uses TRBV27 with TRBJ2-3; D might be TRBD1 (5 bases). Germline CDR1 reads MNHEY; CDR2 reads SMNVEV (reference sequence). V dropped 6 bases and J dropped 0 bases, with 16 bases sitting between them. This CDR3 contains 16 residues. The CDR3 protein is CASSHRYGHSTDTQYF. For the CDR3, the DNA is TGTGCCAGCAGCCATAGATATGGACATAGCACAGATACGCAGTATTTT.